Listed here are 25 T cell receptor beta chains from one sample, sequenced in a study of identical twins. MiXCR, run by TCRdb on the 5' RACE reads, gives a single entry per CDR3 protein. This table holds 450,000 or so distinct CDR3 sequences, more than 13% found once. The data also belong to a second study, concerning yellow fever vaccine responses in identical twins.

The sequenced sample was CD4+ T cells sorted from blood. These receptors came from a woman aged 18-29 years in good health.

V usage is TRBV7-2 and J usage is TRBJ2-5, with 8 positions matching TRBD2. J was trimmed by 4 bases and V by 1 base; bases with no gene match: 5. Germline CDR1 reads SGHTA; CDR2 reads FQGNSA. The CDR3 contains 15 residues. CDR3 sequence (DNA): TGTGCCAGCAGCTTAGTTACGGGAGGGCTAGAGACCCAGTACTTC. It encodes CASSLVTGGLETQYF. Variable domain in full (rest from reference TRBV7-2 and TRBJ2-5): GAGVSQSPSNKVTEKGKDVELRCDPISGHTALYWYRQSLGQGLEFLIYFQGNSAPDKSGLPSDRFSAERTGGSVSTLTIQRTQQEDSAVYLCASSLVTGGLETQYFGPGTRLLVL.

The V call is TRBV21-1, the J call TRBJ2-1; the D call in the table, TRBD2, was not verified against the DNA. TRBV21-1 is a pseudogene segment. CDR3 length: 17 residues. The CDR3 sequence is CASRKREAEVPYNEQFF. The DNA for the CDR3 is TGTGCCAGCAGGAAAAGGGAGGCAGAAGTCCCCTACAATGAGCAGTTCTTC.

This clonotype has more than one count but fewer than ten. This chain uses TRBV29-1 with TRBJ2-7; tentatively, D is TRBD2 (6 bases). Germline values: CDR1 SQVTM, CDR2 ANQGSEA. This CDR3 is built from 11 residues. V lost 6 bases to trimming and J lost 9 bases, with 15 bases between them. The chain's CDR3 is CSVGEGAGQYF. Here the CDR3 DNA reads TGCAGCGTCGGTGAAGGAGCGGGGCAGTACTTC.

A few counts support this clonotype. The chain is built from TRBV28 and TRBJ2-1; no firm D call. CDR1 and CDR2 (germline): MDHEN, SYDVKM. The CDR3 is 15 amino acids. The germline V and J ends were trimmed by 0 bases and 0 bases, with 6 bases remaining between them. CDR3 loop: CASSLWSSSYNEQFF. CDR3 nucleotide sequence: TGTGCCAGCAGTTTATGGTCAAGCTCCTACAATGAGCAGTTCTTC.

The chain joins TRBV2 to TRBJ1-1, with D perhaps matching TRBD1 (6 bases). V dropped 6 bases and J dropped 1 base, with 12 bases sitting between them. Germline V CDR1 and CDR2: SNHLY, FYNNEI. The CDR3 covers 14 residues. CDR3 residues: CASRQRGQNTEAFF. The CDR3 region has the DNA TGTGCCAGCAGACAAAGGGGACAGAACACTGAAGCTTTCTTT. Using reference TRBV2 and TRBJ1-1 for the parts outside the CDR3, the full variable domain is EPEVTQTPSHQVTQMGQEVILRCVPISNHLYFYWYRQILGQKVEFLVSFYNNEISEKSEIFDDQFSVERPDGSNFTLKIRSTKLEDSAMYFCASRQRGQNTEAFFGQGTRLTVV.

This clonotype was observed a few times. The V call is TRBV7-9, the J call TRBJ2-2; D is perhaps TRBD2 (6 bases). V lost 1 base and J 1 base, leaving 7 bases between the germline ends. The V gene's germline CDR1 is SEHNR and CDR2 FQNEAQ (reference sequence). The CDR3 consists of 15 residues. CDR3 protein: CASSLERVNTGELFF. The CDR3, as DNA: TGTGCCAGCAGCTTAGAGCGGGTGAACACCGGGGAGCTGTTTTTT.

The chain employs TRBV7-2 and TRBJ2-3, with D possibly TRBD1 on 5 matching bases. The CDR3 totals 14 residues. Trimming stripped 4 bases from V and 2 bases from J, with 10 bases between. Germline V gives CDR1 SGHTA, CDR2 FQGNSA. CDR3 amino acids: CASSSRTITDTQYF. The CDR3 region has the DNA TGTGCCAGCAGCTCTCGGACAATCACAGATACGCAGTATTTT. Full variable domain (remainder filled in from reference TRBV7-2 and TRBJ2-3): GAGVSQSPSNKVTEKGKDVELRCDPISGHTALYWYRQSLGQGLEFLIYFQGNSAPDKSGLPSDRFSAERTGGSVSTLTIQRTQQEDSAVYLCASSSRTITDTQYFGPGTRLTVL.

The chain carries TRBV20-1 and TRBJ2-2; 9 bases agree with TRBD1. J gave up 3 bases and V 4 bases, and 6 bases lay outside the gene matches. Germline V gives CDR1 DFQATT, CDR2 SNEGSKA (reference sequence). This CDR3 is built from 15 residues. As DNA, the CDR3 is TGCAGTGCTACCGGGGACAGGGTTTACACCGGGGAGCTGTTTTTT. Protein product: CSATGDRVYTGELFF.

This clonotype has just a few counts. The V and J genes are TRBV4-3 and TRBJ2-7, with TRBD2 matching over 7 bases. Germline CDR1 is LGHNA and CDR2 is YSLEER. Trimming cost V 0 bases and J 3 bases; bases outside gene matches: 5. CDR3 length equals 15 residues. CDR3 protein: CASSQERGFYYEQYF. DNA for the CDR3: TGCGCCAGCAGCCAAGAGCGGGGGTTTTACTACGAGCAGTACTTC.

This clonotype was recorded a few times. The rearrangement links TRBV27 to TRBJ2-2, with D possibly being TRBD2 (6 bases). The CDR3 length is 14 residues. The V and J ends lost 7 bases and 3 bases respectively, with 12 bases between them. Germline CDR1 MNHEY, CDR2 SMNVEV (reference sequence). The CDR3 is CASTGGWDTGELFF. As DNA, the CDR3 is TGTGCCAGCACCGGGGGTTGGGACACCGGGGAGCTGTTTTTT.

V and J are TRBV12-3 or TRBV12-4 and TRBJ1-6; D is perhaps TRBD1 (5 bases). The CDR3 spans 15 residues. V lost 4 bases to trimming and J lost 8 bases, with 15 bases between them. The CDR3 spells CASSSLRPGDSPLHF. The CDR3 DNA reads as TGTGCCAGCAGTTCTTTGCGCCCGGGGGATTCACCCCTCCACTTT.

This clonotype was seen at least ten times. This sequence joins TRBV6-1 and TRBJ1-1; 9 nucleotides agree with TRBD1. The CDR3 spans 13 residues. Trimming took 8 bases from V and 0 from J; bases not matched to a gene: 1. Looked up from germline, CDR1 is MNHNS and CDR2 is SASEGT. CDR3 DNA sequence: TGTGCCAGCGGGGACAGGGTGAACACTGAAGCTTTCTTT. Translating gives CASGDRVNTEAFF.

The V gene is TRBV7-2, the J gene TRBJ2-5; weak D call: TRBD2 (5 bases). The V gene lost 7 bases and the J gene lost 4 bases, with 13 bases spanning the gap. From germline, CDR1 is SGHTA and CDR2 FQGNSA. The length of the CDR3 is 13 residues. CDR3 region: CASKEVAGETQYF. CDR3 coding DNA: TGTGCCAGCAAAGAGGTGGCGGGAGAGACCCAGTACTTC.

Ten or more counts support this clonotype. V gene TRBV29-1 combines with J gene TRBJ2-5, with a tentative D call TRBD1 (6 bases). The CDR3 loop spans 12 amino acids. Trimming cost V 4 bases and J 3 bases, with 9 bases left between them. The germline V gene encodes CDR1 SQVTM and CDR2 ANQGSEA. DNA of the CDR3: TGCAGCGTTGGTTACAGGGAAGAGACCCAGTACTTC. Amino acids: CSVGYREETQYF. The whole variable domain, filled in from reference TRBV29-1 and TRBJ2-5, reads SAVISQKPSRDICQRGTSLTIQCQVDSQVTMMFWYRQQPGQSLTLIATANQGSEATYESGFVIDKFPISRPNLTFSTLTVSNMSPEDSSIYLCSVGYREETQYFGPGTRLLVL.

V is TRBV11-2 and J is TRBJ2-7, with TRBD2 matching over 12 bases. Trimming at V came to 6 bases and at J to 4 bases, leaving 7 bases not matched to a gene. Per germline, CDR1 SGHAT and CDR2 FQNNGV. The CDR3 consists of 15 residues. CDR3 in amino acids: CASSFGLAGSYEQYF. CDR3 sequence (DNA): TGTGCCAGCAGTTTCGGACTAGCGGGGTCGTACGAGCAGTACTTC. Full variable domain (remainder filled in from reference TRBV11-2 and TRBJ2-7): EAGVAQSPRYKIIEKRQSVAFWCNPISGHATLYWYQQILGQGPKLLIQFQNNGVVDDSQLPKDRFSAERLKGVDSTLKIQPAKLEDSAVYLCASSFGLAGSYEQYFGPGTRLTVT.

This clonotype was counted ten times or more. This sequence joins TRBV5-1 and TRBJ1-4; D gene ambiguous. V was clipped by 4 bases and J by 4 bases, with 14 bases between them. CDR3 size: 15 residues. CDR1 is SGHRS, CDR2 YFSETQ, per germline. CDR3 nucleotide sequence: TGCGCCAGCAGCCCCACCGGCGTCCTTAATGAAAAACTGTTTTTT. The encoded protein is CASSPTGVLNEKLFF.

This clonotype was observed at least ten times. The CDR3 region is CASSRTGRGTDTQYF. Here the CDR3 DNA reads TGTGCCAGCAGCCGAACGGGGAGGGGCACAGATACGCAGTATTTT. The chain carries TRBV7-2 and TRBJ2-3; TRBD2 matches 7 bases. CDR1 is SGHTA, CDR2 FQGNSA, per germline. The V gene end was trimmed by 5 bases and the J gene end by 1 base; junction bases not matched to a gene: 6. CDR3 size: 15 residues.

In this sample, this clonotype turned up a few times. This chain's CDR3 is CATSRDKGAYEQYF. In nucleotides, the CDR3 is TGTGCCACCAGCAGAGATAAGGGCGCCTACGAGCAGTACTTC. This chain connects TRBV15 to TRBJ2-7; D call uncertain. The CDR3 sequence is 14 residues long. CDR1 is LNHNV and CDR2 is YYDKDF in the germline V gene (reference sequence). V lost 0 bases and J lost 2, with 8 bases in between.

This clonotype was detected only a few times. J is TRBJ2-1 and V is TRBV3-1; D unclear. The V end lost 5 bases, the J end lost 7 bases, and 15 bases lay between the germline ends. The CDR3 has 14 amino acids. Germline values: CDR1 LGHDT, CDR2 YNNKEL (reference sequence). In DNA, the CDR3 is TGTGCCAGCAGCAAGTTCCTTTCGGGTAATGAGCAGTTCTTC. It encodes CASSKFLSGNEQFF.

V is TRBV12-3 or TRBV12-4 and J is TRBJ2-2, with 8 bases matching TRBD2. There are 14 residues in the CDR3. The V segment lost 8 bases and the J segment 4 bases; nucleotides outside the gene matches: 6. The CDR3 coding sequence is TGTGCCAGCCGCGGCGGGGGGATCACCGGGGAGCTGTTTTTT. It yields the protein CASRGGGITGELFF.

CDR3 nucleotides: TGTGCCAGCAGCGGCGAGGGCGGGGGCACAGATACGCAGTATTTT. Its translation is CASSGEGGGTDTQYF. The chain has TRBV12-3 or TRBV12-4 and TRBJ2-3; perhaps TRBD2 as D (6 bases). V lost 6 bases and J lost 1, with 14 bases in between. The CDR3 spans 15 residues.

This clonotype showed up just a few times. The V gene is TRBV28, the J gene TRBJ2-3; 7 bases map to TRBD2. With V trimmed by 6 bases and J by 2 bases, 8 bases remained unmatched. Germline lookup yields CDR1 MDHEN and CDR2 SYDVKM. The CDR3 spans 15 residues. The CDR3 sequence is CASSLPSGVTDTQYF. CDR3 coding DNA: TGTGCCAGCAGCTTACCTAGCGGAGTCACAGATACGCAGTATTTT. The full variable domain, completed using reference TRBV28 and TRBJ2-3, is DVKVTQSSRYLVKRTGEKVFLECVQDMDHENMFWYRQDPGLGLRLIYFSYDVKMKEKGDIPEGYSVSREKKERFSLILESASTNQTSMYLCASSLPSGVTDTQYFGPGTRLTVL.

The chain has TRBV24-1 and TRBJ2-7; 11 bases fit TRBD2. The CDR3 loop spans 15 amino acids. V lost 7 bases and J lost 5; bases outside the gene matches: 9. CDR1 is KGHDR, CDR2 SFDVKD, per germline. In DNA form, the CDR3 reads TGTGCCACCAGCGATAGCGGGAGGGCCAAGAACGAGCAGTACTTC. Its translation is CATSDSGRAKNEQYF.

The rearrangement links TRBV7-6 to TRBJ1-5, with no clear D. The CDR3 contains 14 residues. Germline CDR1 SGHVS, CDR2 FNYEAQ. V shed 1 base and J shed 5 bases, with 9 bases lying between them. Here the CDR3 DNA reads TGTGCCAGCAGCTTAGGGGGTAGGGATCAGCCCCAGCATTTT. Protein sequence: CASSLGGRDQPQHF.

This rearrangement joins TRBV5-6 to TRBJ2-3, with 8 bases aligning to TRBD2. V shed 0 bases, J shed 0 bases, and the junction held 12 bases outside the gene matches. There are 19 residues in the CDR3. Germline loops: CDR1 SGHDT, CDR2 YYEEEE. Here the CDR3 reads CASSLVGQIAGSSTDTQYF. CDR3 nucleotides: TGTGCCAGCAGCTTGGTCGGACAGATAGCGGGATCTAGCACAGATACGCAGTATTTT.